Listed below are T cell receptor beta chains from one sample, sequenced in a study of blood T cell repertoires in COVID-19. Assay used: immunoSEQ multiplex PCR; TCRdb lists only in-frame clones, some missing. The sample lists fewer than 120,000 clones, nearly 90% seen once, with more than 4.5% in the top ten. The sequencing sample was made of peripheral blood. The receptors come from a human donor in a cohort sampled during active COVID-19. Both conserved end residues are part of each CDR3. The order of the fields is clone size, J gene, D gene, V gene, CDR3 protein, CDR3 DNA. A D gene is named only where the DNA matches it firmly. Rows may omit the clone size; those that give it use once, few, many or a size class.

clone_size: once; j_call: TRBJ2-5; d_call: -; v_call: TRBV5-4; cdr3_aa: CASSFSGVGEETQYF; cdr3_nt: TGTGCCAGCAGCTTCTCGGGGGTAGGAGAAGAGACCCAGTACTTC
clone_size: -; j_call: TRBJ1-1; d_call: TRBD1; v_call: TRBV30; cdr3_aa: CAWSGGTGGPSTEAFF; cdr3_nt: TGTGCCTGGAGTGGTGGGACAGGGGGCCCCAGTACGGAAGCTTTCTTT
clone_size: -; j_call: TRBJ2-1; d_call: -; v_call: TRBV9; cdr3_aa: CASSVGGTGVDNEQFF; cdr3_nt: TGTGCCAGCAGCGTAGGAGGGACTGGGGTCGACAATGAGCAGTTCTTC
clone_size: once; j_call: TRBJ2-1; d_call: TRBD1; v_call: TRBV29-1; cdr3_aa: CSVESFRPYRGGYEQFF; cdr3_nt: TGCAGCGTTGAATCTTTCAGGCCTTACAGGGGTGGGTATGAGCAGTTCTTC
clone_size: -; j_call: TRBJ1-5; d_call: -; v_call: TRBV28; cdr3_aa: CASSLLGGFDQPQHF; cdr3_nt: TGTGCCAGCAGTTTATTAGGGGGATTCGATCAGCCCCAGCATTTT
clone_size: -; j_call: TRBJ1-1; d_call: TRBD1; v_call: TRBV2; cdr3_aa: CASQSGTGTEAFF; cdr3_nt: TGTGCCAGCCAGAGCGGGACAGGGACTGAAGCTTTCTTT
clone_size: -; j_call: TRBJ2-7; d_call: TRBD2; v_call: TRBV20-1; cdr3_aa: CSATSGGEQYF; cdr3_nt: TGCAGTGCCACCTCGGGGGGCGAGCAGTACTTC
clone_size: -; j_call: TRBJ2-3; d_call: TRBD1; v_call: TRBV5-1; cdr3_aa: CASRFDPGQETADTQYF; cdr3_nt: TGCGCCAGCAGATTCGACCCGGGACAGGAGACTGCAGATACGCAGTATTTT
clone_size: -; j_call: TRBJ1-1; d_call: -; v_call: TRBV25-1; cdr3_aa: CASARVGNTEAFF; cdr3_nt: TGTGCCAGCGCGAGGGTGGGCAACACTGAAGCTTTCTTT
clone_size: many; j_call: TRBJ1-5; d_call: -; v_call: TRBV6-1; cdr3_aa: CASSEAAGGNQPQHF; cdr3_nt: TGTGCCAGCAGTGAAGCTGCCGGGGGTAATCAGCCCCAGCATTTT
clone_size: few; j_call: TRBJ2-5; d_call: TRBD1; v_call: TRBV29-1; cdr3_aa: CSTQQGAGETQYF; cdr3_nt: TGCAGCACCCAACAGGGGGCAGGGGAGACCCAGTACTTC
clone_size: -; j_call: TRBJ2-2; d_call: -; v_call: TRBV12-5; cdr3_aa: CASGLTGTGELFF; cdr3_nt: TGTGCTAGTGGTTTGACAGGGACCGGGGAGCTGTTTTTT
clone_size: -; j_call: TRBJ2-7; d_call: -; v_call: TRBV12-3/TRBV12-4; cdr3_aa: CASSFGGLHEQYF; cdr3_nt: TGTGCCAGCAGTTTTGGGGGGTTACACGAGCAGTACTTC
clone_size: -; j_call: TRBJ1-5; d_call: TRBD1; v_call: TRBV7-6; cdr3_aa: CASSQTDRVNQPQHF; cdr3_nt: TGTGCCAGCAGCCAAACCGACAGGGTCAATCAGCCCCAGCATTTT
clone_size: -; j_call: TRBJ1-2; d_call: TRBD1; v_call: TRBV5-6; cdr3_aa: CASSLQGAYGYTF; cdr3_nt: TGTGCCAGCAGCTTACAGGGGGCCTATGGCTACACCTTC
clone_size: few; j_call: TRBJ2-1; d_call: -; v_call: TRBV29-1; cdr3_aa: CSVEDRGQGYNEQFF; cdr3_nt: TGCAGCGTTGAAGATAGGGGCCAAGGGTACAATGAGCAGTTCTTC
clone_size: once; j_call: TRBJ2-7; d_call: TRBD1; v_call: TRBV5-1; cdr3_aa: CASRSGTGGNEQYF; cdr3_nt: TGCGCCAGCAGGAGCGGGACAGGGGGGAACGAGCAGTACTTC
clone_size: -; j_call: TRBJ2-7; d_call: -; v_call: TRBV18; cdr3_aa: CASSPDTGLFYYEQYF; cdr3_nt: TGTGCCAGCTCGCCAGACACTGGACTGTTTTACTACGAGCAGTACTTC
clone_size: -; j_call: TRBJ2-3; d_call: -; v_call: TRBV6-1; cdr3_aa: CASSEAGGRADTQYF; cdr3_nt: TGTGCCAGCAGTGAAGCGGGGGGGCGGGCAGATACGCAGTATTTT
clone_size: -; j_call: TRBJ2-1; d_call: TRBD1; v_call: TRBV27; cdr3_aa: CASSPLRTGSYNEQFF; cdr3_nt: TGTGCCAGCAGCCCTCTTCGGACAGGGAGCTACAATGAGCAGTTCTTC
clone_size: -; j_call: TRBJ1-3; d_call: TRBD1; v_call: TRBV5-4; cdr3_aa: CASSLEGARGNTIYF; cdr3_nt: TGTGCCAGCAGCTTGGAGGGGGCGCGCGGAAACACCATATATTTT
clone_size: -; j_call: TRBJ2-5; d_call: TRBD2; v_call: TRBV7-2; cdr3_aa: CASRGGETQYF; cdr3_nt: TGTGCCAGCAGGGGGGGGGAGACCCAGTACTTC
clone_size: -; j_call: TRBJ2-7; d_call: TRBD2; v_call: TRBV6-2/TRBV6-3; cdr3_aa: CASSLPWTSTYEQYF; cdr3_nt: TGTGCCAGCAGCCTCCCCTGGACTAGTACCTACGAGCAGTACTTC
clone_size: -; j_call: TRBJ2-5; d_call: -; v_call: TRBV7-3; cdr3_aa: CASSTGTHQETQYF; cdr3_nt: TGTGCCAGCAGCACCGGGACACACCAAGAGACCCAGTACTTC
clone_size: few; j_call: TRBJ2-2; d_call: -; v_call: TRBV7-9; cdr3_aa: CASSSLKGDTGELFF; cdr3_nt: TGTGCCAGCAGCTCCCTCAAAGGGGACACCGGGGAGCTGTTTTTT
clone_size: -; j_call: TRBJ2-7; d_call: -; v_call: TRBV7-9; cdr3_aa: CASSPTGSEQYF; cdr3_nt: TGTGCCAGCAGCCCTACGGGGAGCGAGCAGTACTTC
clone_size: -; j_call: TRBJ1-6; d_call: -; v_call: TRBV30; cdr3_aa: CAWSPGEPASPLHF; cdr3_nt: TGTGCCTGGAGTCCAGGCGAACCTGCTTCACCCCTCCACTTT
clone_size: -; j_call: TRBJ1-3; d_call: -; v_call: TRBV5-6; cdr3_aa: CASSSFTGNTIYF; cdr3_nt: TGTGCCAGCAGCTCCTTTACTGGAAACACCATATATTTT
clone_size: -; j_call: TRBJ2-5; d_call: -; v_call: TRBV4-3; cdr3_aa: CASSPGTEETQYF; cdr3_nt: TGCGCCAGCAGCCCCGGGACTGAGGAGACCCAGTACTTC
clone_size: -; j_call: TRBJ1-5; d_call: -; v_call: TRBV28; cdr3_aa: CASRYSGDYSNQPQHF; cdr3_nt: TGTGCCAGCAGGTATTCAGGGGATTATAGCAATCAGCCCCAGCATTTT
clone_size: -; j_call: TRBJ1-5; d_call: -; v_call: TRBV15; cdr3_aa: CATSLNTNQPQHF; cdr3_nt: TGTGCCACCAGCTTAAACACGAATCAGCCCCAGCATTTT
clone_size: -; j_call: TRBJ1-2; d_call: TRBD1; v_call: TRBV19; cdr3_aa: CASSIGSHQGVYGYTF; cdr3_nt: TGTGCCAGTAGTATAGGCAGCCATCAGGGGGTCTATGGCTACACCTTC
clone_size: -; j_call: TRBJ1-5; d_call: TRBD1; v_call: TRBV6-1; cdr3_aa: CASSATLTGGQQPQHF; cdr3_nt: TGTGCCAGCAGTGCAACCTTGACAGGGGGTCAACAGCCCCAGCATTTT
clone_size: -; j_call: TRBJ2-7; d_call: -; v_call: TRBV30; cdr3_aa: CAWSVPGIRQYF; cdr3_nt: TGTGCCTGGAGTGTACCAGGGATCCGGCAGTACTTC
clone_size: -; j_call: TRBJ2-3; d_call: TRBD2; v_call: TRBV28; cdr3_aa: CASSDTSGRGDTQYF; cdr3_nt: TGTGCCAGCAGTGATACTAGCGGGAGGGGAGATACGCAGTATTTT
clone_size: once; j_call: TRBJ2-7; d_call: -; v_call: TRBV5-6; cdr3_aa: CASSSGLRSYEQYF; cdr3_nt: TGTGCCAGCAGCTCTGGACTGCGCTCCTACGAGCAGTACTTC
clone_size: -; j_call: TRBJ2-3; d_call: -; v_call: TRBV30; cdr3_aa: CAWSRLVGSTDTQYF; cdr3_nt: TGTGCCTGGTCGCGTCTAGTCGGGAGCACAGATACGCAGTATTTT
clone_size: -; j_call: TRBJ2-7; d_call: TRBD1; v_call: TRBV7-9; cdr3_aa: CASSINRDRGHEQYF; cdr3_nt: TGTGCCAGCAGCATCAACCGGGACAGAGGACACGAGCAGTACTTC
clone_size: -; j_call: TRBJ1-3; d_call: TRBD1; v_call: TRBV6-5; cdr3_aa: CASRSDRDSGNTIYF; cdr3_nt: TGTGCCAGCAGGTCTGACAGGGACTCTGGAAACACCATATATTTT
clone_size: -; j_call: TRBJ2-1; d_call: TRBD2; v_call: TRBV18; cdr3_aa: CASSPLRENPNEQFF; cdr3_nt: TGTGCCAGCTCACCACTGCGGGAGAACCCCAATGAGCAGTTCTTC
clone_size: -; j_call: TRBJ2-7; d_call: -; v_call: TRBV6-5; cdr3_aa: CASSYSMSGQDYEQYF; cdr3_nt: TGTGCCAGCAGTTACTCGATGTCAGGCCAAGACTACGAGCAGTACTTC
clone_size: once; j_call: TRBJ1-1; d_call: TRBD1; v_call: TRBV3-1/TRBV3-2; cdr3_aa: CASSSRDRGRAFF; cdr3_nt: TGTGCCAGCAGCTCACGGGACAGGGGGCGAGCTTTCTTT
clone_size: few; j_call: TRBJ1-6; d_call: TRBD1; v_call: TRBV5-4; cdr3_aa: CASSLEGAGSPLHF; cdr3_nt: TGTGCCAGCAGCTTGGAGGGGGCAGGTTCACCCCTCCACTTT
clone_size: -; j_call: TRBJ1-2; d_call: -; v_call: TRBV7-8; cdr3_aa: CASSLKGDGYYGYTF; cdr3_nt: TGTGCCAGCAGCTTAAAGGGGGATGGGTACTATGGCTACACCTTC
clone_size: -; j_call: TRBJ1-3; d_call: -; v_call: TRBV7-2; cdr3_aa: CASSLGQGPSSGNTIYF; cdr3_nt: TGTGCCAGCAGCTTAGGGCAGGGGCCGAGCTCTGGAAACACCATATATTTT
clone_size: -; j_call: TRBJ2-6; d_call: TRBD1; v_call: TRBV30; cdr3_aa: CAWTGTGTGANVLTF; cdr3_nt: TGTGCCTGGACAGGGACAGGGACAGGGGCCAACGTCCTGACTTTC
clone_size: -; j_call: TRBJ1-5; d_call: -; v_call: TRBV9; cdr3_aa: CASGLSINQPQHF; cdr3_nt: TGTGCCAGCGGGCTGTCTATCAATCAGCCCCAGCATTTT
clone_size: -; j_call: TRBJ1-3; d_call: TRBD1; v_call: TRBV19; cdr3_aa: CASQPGGGNTIYF; cdr3_nt: TGTGCCAGTCAACCAGGGGGTGGAAACACCATATATTTT
clone_size: -; j_call: TRBJ2-2; d_call: TRBD1; v_call: TRBV10-1; cdr3_aa: CASSEKGTGIDTGELFF; cdr3_nt: TGCGCCAGCAGTGAAAAAGGGACAGGGATTGACACCGGGGAGCTGTTTTTT
clone_size: once; j_call: TRBJ2-7; d_call: TRBD2; v_call: TRBV27; cdr3_aa: CASSSGGLAGVDYEQYF; cdr3_nt: TGTGCCAGCAGTTCCGGGGGACTAGCGGGAGTTGATTACGAGCAGTACTTC
clone_size: -; j_call: TRBJ1-1; d_call: TRBD1; v_call: TRBV2; cdr3_aa: CASSRQGTEAFF; cdr3_nt: TGTGCCAGCAGCAGACAGGGCACTGAAGCTTTCTTT
clone_size: -; j_call: TRBJ1-5; d_call: TRBD1; v_call: TRBV6-4; cdr3_aa: CASRPPGQGPVFQPQHF; cdr3_nt: TGTGCCAGCAGACCCCCAGGACAGGGGCCAGTCTTTCAGCCCCAGCATTTT
clone_size: -; j_call: TRBJ1-1; d_call: TRBD1; v_call: TRBV2; cdr3_aa: CASRRWGQGASTEAFF; cdr3_nt: TGTGCCAGCAGGAGGTGGGGACAGGGGGCGAGTACTGAAGCTTTCTTT
clone_size: -; j_call: TRBJ2-7; d_call: TRBD1; v_call: TRBV7-2; cdr3_aa: CASTQGQVYEQYF; cdr3_nt: TGTGCCAGCACCCAGGGACAGGTCTACGAGCAGTACTTC
clone_size: -; j_call: TRBJ1-3; d_call: TRBD1; v_call: TRBV3-1/TRBV3-2; cdr3_aa: CASSQDSTGAGNTIYF; cdr3_nt: TGTGCCAGCAGCCAAGACTCGACAGGGGCGGGAAACACCATATATTTT
clone_size: -; j_call: TRBJ1-2; d_call: TRBD1; v_call: TRBV2; cdr3_aa: CASSETTGGDGYTF; cdr3_nt: TGTGCCAGCAGCGAAACGACAGGGGGAGATGGCTACACCTTC
clone_size: -; j_call: TRBJ1-5; d_call: -; v_call: TRBV28; cdr3_aa: CANQVRRSGPQHF; cdr3_nt: TGTGCCAACCAGGTCAGGAGGTCCGGGCCCCAGCATTTT
clone_size: -; j_call: TRBJ2-7; d_call: -; v_call: TRBV18; cdr3_aa: CASSPYRDNSYEQYF; cdr3_nt: TGTGCCAGCTCACCATACCGCGATAATAGCTACGAGCAGTACTTC